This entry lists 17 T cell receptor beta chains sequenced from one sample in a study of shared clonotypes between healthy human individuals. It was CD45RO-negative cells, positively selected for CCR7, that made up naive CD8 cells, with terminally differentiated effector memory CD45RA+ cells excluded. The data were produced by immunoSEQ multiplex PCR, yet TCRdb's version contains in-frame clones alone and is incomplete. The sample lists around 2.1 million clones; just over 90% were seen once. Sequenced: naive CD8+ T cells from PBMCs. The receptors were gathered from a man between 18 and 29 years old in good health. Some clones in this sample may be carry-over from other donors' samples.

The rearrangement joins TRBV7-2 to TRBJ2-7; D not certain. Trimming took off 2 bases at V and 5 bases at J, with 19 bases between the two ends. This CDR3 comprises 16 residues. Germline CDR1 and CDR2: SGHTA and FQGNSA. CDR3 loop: CASSLKGLAGSDEQYF. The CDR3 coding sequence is TGTGCCAGCAGCTTAAAGGGTCTGGCAGGCAGCGACGAGCAGTACTTC.

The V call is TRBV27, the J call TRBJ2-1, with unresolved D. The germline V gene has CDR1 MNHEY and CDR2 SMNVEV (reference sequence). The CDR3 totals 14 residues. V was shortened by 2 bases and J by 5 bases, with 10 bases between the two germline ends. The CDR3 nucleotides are TGTGCCAGCAGTTTAATAACTAATCACAATGAGCAGTTCTTC. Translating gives CASSLITNHNEQFF.

The CDR3 DNA follows: TGTGCCAGCAGTTACGGACAGGGGGACTCGACCGGGGAGCTGTTTTTT. Its protein product is CASSYGQGDSTGELFF. The chain carries TRBV6-5 and TRBJ2-2, with 10 bases aligning to TRBD1. Germline V CDR1 and CDR2: MNHEY, SVGAGI. The CDR3 extends over 16 amino acids. The V and J ends lost 2 bases and 5 bases, in that order; junction bases with no gene match: 5.

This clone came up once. CDR3 protein: CASRYSGPRPGYYEQYF. In nucleotides, the CDR3 is TGTGCCAGCAGATATTCTGGCCCACGTCCGGGATACTACGAGCAGTACTTC. This chain links TRBV27 with TRBJ2-7; TRBD2 is a possible D gene (5 bases). The germline V gene has CDR1 MNHEY and CDR2 SMNVEV (reference sequence). The CDR3 consists of 17 residues. The germline V and J ends were trimmed by 6 bases and 3 bases, with 24 bases remaining between them.

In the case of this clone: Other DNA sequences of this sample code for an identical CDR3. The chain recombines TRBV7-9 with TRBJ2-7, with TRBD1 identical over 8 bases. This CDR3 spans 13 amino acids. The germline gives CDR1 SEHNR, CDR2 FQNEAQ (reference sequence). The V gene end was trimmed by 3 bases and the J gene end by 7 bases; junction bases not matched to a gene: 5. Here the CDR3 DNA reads TGTGCCAGCAGCTTCGACAGGGGCGGGGAGCAGTACTTC. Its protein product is CASSFDRGGEQYF.

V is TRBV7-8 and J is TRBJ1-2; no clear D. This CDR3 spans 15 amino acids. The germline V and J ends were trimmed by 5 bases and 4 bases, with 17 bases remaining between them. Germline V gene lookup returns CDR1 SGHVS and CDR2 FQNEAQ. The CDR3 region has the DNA TGTGCCAGCAGCAACCAACCTGAGCGGGGCTATGGCTACACCTTC. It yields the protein CASSNQPERGYGYTF.

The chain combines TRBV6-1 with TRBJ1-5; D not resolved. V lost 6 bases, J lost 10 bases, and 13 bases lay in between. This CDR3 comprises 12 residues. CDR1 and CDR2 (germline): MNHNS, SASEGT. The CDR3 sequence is CASRRGNIPQHF. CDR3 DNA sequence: TGTGCCAGCAGGCGCGGGAACATACCCCAGCATTTT.

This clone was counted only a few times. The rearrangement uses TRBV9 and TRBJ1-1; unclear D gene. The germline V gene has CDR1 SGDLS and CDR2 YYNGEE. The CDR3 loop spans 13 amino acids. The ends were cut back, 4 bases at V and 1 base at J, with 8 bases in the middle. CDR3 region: CASSHWGNTEAFF. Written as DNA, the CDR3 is TGTGCCAGCAGCCATTGGGGGAACACTGAAGCTTTCTTT.

The CDR3 loop is CASSDATGSDYEQYF. In DNA, the CDR3 is TGTGCCAGCAGCGACGCGACAGGGTCCGACTACGAGCAGTACTTC. V gene TRBV2 combines with J gene TRBJ2-7; 7 bases fit TRBD1. V was clipped by 6 bases and J by 3 bases; unmatched bases: 11. Germline CDR1 SNHLY, CDR2 FYNNEI. This CDR3 region has 15 residues.

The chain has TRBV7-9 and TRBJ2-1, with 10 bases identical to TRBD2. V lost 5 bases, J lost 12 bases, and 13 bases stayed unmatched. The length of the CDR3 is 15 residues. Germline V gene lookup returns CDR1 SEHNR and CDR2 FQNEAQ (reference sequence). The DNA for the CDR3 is TGTGCCAGCAGCGATGGACTAGCGGCCCCCTTGTGGCAGTTCTTC. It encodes CASSDGLAAPLWQFF.

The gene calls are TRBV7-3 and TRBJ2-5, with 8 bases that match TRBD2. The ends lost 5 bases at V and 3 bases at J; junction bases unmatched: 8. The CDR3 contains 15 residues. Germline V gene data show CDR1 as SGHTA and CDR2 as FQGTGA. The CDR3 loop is CASSPSGSLEETQYF. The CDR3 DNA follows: TGTGCCAGCAGCCCAAGCGGGAGTCTTGAAGAGACCCAGTACTTC.

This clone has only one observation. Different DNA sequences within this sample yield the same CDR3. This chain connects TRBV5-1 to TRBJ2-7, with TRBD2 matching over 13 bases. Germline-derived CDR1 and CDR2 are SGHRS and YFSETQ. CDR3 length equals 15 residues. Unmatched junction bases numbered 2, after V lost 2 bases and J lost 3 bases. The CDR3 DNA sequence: TGCGCCAGCAGCTTTGGGACTAGCGGGAACTACGAGCAGTACTTC. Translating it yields CASSFGTSGNYEQYF.

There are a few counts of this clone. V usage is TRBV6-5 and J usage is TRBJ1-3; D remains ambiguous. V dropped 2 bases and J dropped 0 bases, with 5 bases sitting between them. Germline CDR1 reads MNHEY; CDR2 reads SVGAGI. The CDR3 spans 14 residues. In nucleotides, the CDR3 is TGTGCCAGCAGTTACGGGAACTCTGGAAACACCATATATTTT. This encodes CASSYGNSGNTIYF.

CDR3 protein: CASSQDDLAGGGNEQFF. The CDR3 bases are TGCGCCAGCAGCCAAGATGACCTAGCGGGTGGTGGTAATGAGCAGTTCTTC. The chain carries TRBV4-3 and TRBJ2-1, with 8 bases fitting TRBD2. Trimming took 0 bases from V and 7 from J; bases not matched to a gene: 11. The CDR3 runs to 17 residues. Looked up from germline, CDR1 is LGHNA and CDR2 is YSLEER.

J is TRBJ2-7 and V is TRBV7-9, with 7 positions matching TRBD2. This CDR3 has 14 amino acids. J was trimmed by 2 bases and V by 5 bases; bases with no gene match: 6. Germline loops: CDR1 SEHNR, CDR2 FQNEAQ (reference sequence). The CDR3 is CASSPSGEPYEQYF. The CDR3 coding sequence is TGTGCCAGCAGCCCTAGCGGCGAACCCTACGAGCAGTACTTC. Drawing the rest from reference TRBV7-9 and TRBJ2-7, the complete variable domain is DTGVSQNPRHKITKRGQNVTFRCDPISEHNRLYWYRQTLGQGPEFLTYFQNEAQLEKSRLLSDRFSAERPKGSFSTLEIQRTEQGDSAMYLCASSPSGEPYEQYFGPGTRLTVT.

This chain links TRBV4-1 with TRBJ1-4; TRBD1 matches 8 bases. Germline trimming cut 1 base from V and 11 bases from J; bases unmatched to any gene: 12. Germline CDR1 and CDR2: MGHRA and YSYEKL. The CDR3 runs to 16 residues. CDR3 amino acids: CASSQGIGDRRRKLFF. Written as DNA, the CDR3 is TGCGCCAGCAGCCAAGGAATAGGGGACAGGAGAAGGAAACTGTTTTTT.

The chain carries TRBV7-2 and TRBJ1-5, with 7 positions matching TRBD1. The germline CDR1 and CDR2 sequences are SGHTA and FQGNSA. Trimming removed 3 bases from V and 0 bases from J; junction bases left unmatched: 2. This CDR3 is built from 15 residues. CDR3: CASSFRGNSNQPQHF. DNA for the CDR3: TGTGCCAGCAGCTTCAGGGGGAATAGCAATCAGCCCCAGCATTTT.